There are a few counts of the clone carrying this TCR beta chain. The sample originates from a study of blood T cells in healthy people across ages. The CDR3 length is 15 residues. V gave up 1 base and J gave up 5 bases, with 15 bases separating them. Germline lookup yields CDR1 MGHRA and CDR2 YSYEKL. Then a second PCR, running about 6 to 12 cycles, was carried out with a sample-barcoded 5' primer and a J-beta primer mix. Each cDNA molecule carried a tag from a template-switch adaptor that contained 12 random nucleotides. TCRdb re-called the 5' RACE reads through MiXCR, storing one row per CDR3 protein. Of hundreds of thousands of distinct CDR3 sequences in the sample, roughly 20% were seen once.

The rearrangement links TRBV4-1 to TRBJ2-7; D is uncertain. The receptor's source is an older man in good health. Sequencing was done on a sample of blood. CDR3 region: CASSQGSLGLDEQYF. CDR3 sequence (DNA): TGCGCCAGCAGCCAAGGATCCCTGGGTCTCGACGAGCAGTACTTC.